The rows below give T cell receptor beta chains drawn from one sample of a study of cytomegalovirus exposure and HLA in healthy donors. Here immunoSEQ multiplex PCR was the method, and the copy in TCRdb shows in-frame clones only, minus some. The sample lists about 100,000 clones, about three quarters occurring once. The sequenced material came from PBMCs. All receptors derive from a male donor in good health and CMV-seropositive. CDR3s include the opening cysteine and the closing phenylalanine or tryptophan. Fields, in order: J gene, D gene, V gene, clone size, CDR3 protein, CDR3 DNA. A D gene is named only where the DNA matches it firmly. The listing skips clone size in some rows; elsewhere it reads once, few, many or a size class.

j_gene: TRBJ1-2; d_gene: TRBD1; v_gene: TRBV11-2; abundance: once; CDR3aa: CASSQDRRNGYTF; CDR3nt: TGTGCCAGCAGCCAGGACAGGAGAAATGGCTACACCTTC
j_gene: TRBJ2-7; d_gene: TRBD1; v_gene: TRBV6-6; abundance: .; CDR3aa: CASSYSETGSYEQYF; CDR3nt: TGTGCCAGCAGTTACTCGGAGACAGGGTCCTACGAGCAGTACTTC
j_gene: TRBJ2-5; d_gene: TRBD2; v_gene: TRBV2; abundance: few; CDR3aa: CASSRTSGGAETQYF; CDR3nt: TGTGCCAGCAGTCGGACTAGCGGGGGGGCGGAGACCCAGTACTTC
j_gene: TRBJ2-7; d_gene: .; v_gene: TRBV11-2; abundance: .; CDR3aa: CASSLAGRGREQYF; CDR3nt: TGTGCCAGCAGCTTAGCGGGCAGGGGTCGCGAGCAGTACTTC
j_gene: TRBJ2-1; d_gene: TRBD1; v_gene: TRBV14; abundance: few; CDR3aa: CASSLTGTGLYNEQFF; CDR3nt: TGTGCCAGCAGCCTTACCGGGACAGGCCTTTACAATGAGCAGTTCTTC
j_gene: TRBJ2-2; d_gene: TRBD2; v_gene: TRBV19; abundance: .; CDR3aa: CASRASGVNTGELFF; CDR3nt: TGTGCCAGTCGGGCTAGCGGGGTGAACACCGGGGAGCTGTTTTTT
j_gene: TRBJ2-1; d_gene: .; v_gene: TRBV2; abundance: .; CDR3aa: CASSEKRASYNEQFF; CDR3nt: TGTGCCAGCAGCGAAAAGCGGGCCTCCTACAATGAGCAGTTCTTC
j_gene: TRBJ1-2; d_gene: TRBD1; v_gene: TRBV18; abundance: .; CDR3aa: CASSPQRTGDGYTF; CDR3nt: TGTGCCAGCTCACCACAAAGGACAGGAGATGGCTACACCTTC
j_gene: TRBJ1-1; d_gene: .; v_gene: TRBV18; abundance: .; CDR3aa: CASSPAGGVSPEAFF; CDR3nt: TGTGCCAGCTCACCAGCGGGGGGCGTGAGTCCTGAAGCTTTCTTT
j_gene: TRBJ1-5; d_gene: .; v_gene: TRBV7-7; abundance: .; CDR3aa: CASSPNDRQDNQPQHF; CDR3nt: TGTGCTAGCAGCCCAAACGACAGACAGGACAATCAGCCCCAGCATTTT
j_gene: TRBJ1-2; d_gene: .; v_gene: TRBV6-1; abundance: .; CDR3aa: CASSTPSLRGYTF; CDR3nt: TGTGCCAGCAGTACTCCTAGCTTACGTGGCTACACCTTC
j_gene: TRBJ1-2; d_gene: .; v_gene: TRBV7-2; abundance: .; CDR3aa: CASSLVGGTEYGYTF; CDR3nt: TGTGCCAGCAGCTTAGTCGGGGGAACCGAATATGGCTACACCTTC
j_gene: TRBJ1-6; d_gene: TRBD1; v_gene: TRBV5-1; abundance: once; CDR3aa: CASSLAYRGRNSPLHF; CDR3nt: TGCGCCAGCAGCTTGGCTTACAGGGGTCGGAATTCACCCCTCCACTTT
j_gene: TRBJ1-3; d_gene: .; v_gene: TRBV9; abundance: .; CDR3aa: CASSASPGSGNTIYF; CDR3nt: TGTGCCAGCAGCGCGTCCCCGGGGTCTGGAAACACCATATATTTT
j_gene: TRBJ1-2; d_gene: TRBD1; v_gene: TRBV6-1; abundance: .; CDR3aa: CASSELAGGLAGYTF; CDR3nt: TGTGCCAGCAGTGAACTCGCAGGGGGCCTAGCGGGCTACACCTTC
j_gene: TRBJ2-3; d_gene: TRBD2; v_gene: TRBV7-6; abundance: .; CDR3aa: CASPIQRGAFRDTQYF; CDR3nt: TGTGCCAGCCCGATTCAGCGGGGCGCATTCAGAGATACGCAGTATTTT
j_gene: TRBJ2-1; d_gene: .; v_gene: TRBV11-2; abundance: .; CDR3aa: CASSLGLASNEQFF; CDR3nt: TGTGCCAGCAGCTTAGGGCTAGCGTCCAATGAGCAGTTCTTC
j_gene: TRBJ1-1; d_gene: .; v_gene: TRBV6-1; abundance: .; CDR3aa: CASKLGALLNTEAFF; CDR3nt: TGTGCCAGCAAACTGGGAGCACTCCTGAACACTGAAGCTTTCTTT
j_gene: TRBJ1-2; d_gene: .; v_gene: TRBV6-5; abundance: .; CDR3aa: CASSYSRNHYGYTF; CDR3nt: TGTGCCAGCAGTTACTCGAGAAATCACTATGGCTACACCTTC
j_gene: TRBJ2-1; d_gene: .; v_gene: TRBV21-1; abundance: .; CDR3aa: CASSKALGANEQFF; CDR3nt: TGTGCCAGCAGCAAAGCGCTGGGAGCGAATGAGCAGTTCTTC
j_gene: TRBJ2-7; d_gene: .; v_gene: TRBV5-1; abundance: .; CDR3aa: CASSLAGGLTYEQYF; CDR3nt: TGCGCCAGCAGCTTGGCCGGAGGGTTAACCTACGAGCAGTACTTC
j_gene: TRBJ1-5; d_gene: .; v_gene: TRBV5-1; abundance: .; CDR3aa: CASSLALNQPQHF; CDR3nt: TGCGCCAGCAGCTTGGCTCTCAATCAGCCCCAGCATTTT
j_gene: TRBJ2-1; d_gene: TRBD2; v_gene: TRBV7-9; abundance: .; CDR3aa: CASSPSGASYNEQFF; CDR3nt: TGTGCCAGCAGCCCGAGCGGGGCCTCCTACAATGAGCAGTTCTTC
j_gene: TRBJ1-3; d_gene: .; v_gene: TRBV25-1; abundance: .; CDR3aa: CASSEMTRPGNTIYF; CDR3nt: TGTGCCAGCAGTGAAATGACCAGGCCGGGAAACACCATATATTTT
j_gene: TRBJ1-5; d_gene: TRBD1; v_gene: TRBV4-2; abundance: .; CDR3aa: CASSRGEDRVQPQHF; CDR3nt: TGTGCCAGCAGCCGGGGTGAGGACAGGGTGCAGCCCCAGCATTTT
j_gene: TRBJ2-7; d_gene: .; v_gene: TRBV15; abundance: .; CDR3aa: CATSRDVQSYEQYF; CDR3nt: TGTGCCACCAGCAGAGATGTCCAGTCCTACGAGCAGTACTTC
j_gene: TRBJ1-2; d_gene: .; v_gene: TRBV2; abundance: .; CDR3aa: CASDKDPPGGYTF; CDR3nt: TGTGCCAGCGACAAGGACCCCCCGGGGGGCTACACCTTC
j_gene: TRBJ2-3; d_gene: TRBD2; v_gene: TRBV6-6; abundance: few; CDR3aa: CASRGGAADTQYF; CDR3nt: TGTGCCAGCCGCGGGGGGGCGGCAGATACGCAGTATTTT
j_gene: TRBJ2-7; d_gene: .; v_gene: TRBV7-9; abundance: .; CDR3aa: CASSLSAGLPGEQYF; CDR3nt: TGTGCCAGCAGCTTATCAGCGGGCCTTCCAGGCGAGCAGTACTTC
j_gene: TRBJ2-5; d_gene: TRBD1; v_gene: TRBV16; abundance: .; CDR3aa: CASSQSRQGRETQYF; CDR3nt: TGTGCCAGCAGCCAATCGCGACAGGGACGAGAGACCCAGTACTTC
j_gene: TRBJ1-2; d_gene: .; v_gene: TRBV7-9; abundance: .; CDR3aa: CASTLDYGYTF; CDR3nt: TGTGCCAGCACCCTAGACTATGGCTACACCTTC
j_gene: TRBJ1-3; d_gene: TRBD1; v_gene: TRBV15; abundance: .; CDR3aa: CATSRDRGNSGNTIYF; CDR3nt: TGTGCCACCAGCAGGGACAGGGGGAACTCTGGAAACACCATATATTTT
j_gene: TRBJ2-2; d_gene: .; v_gene: TRBV5-1; abundance: .; CDR3aa: CASSLDTPNTGELFF; CDR3nt: TGCGCCAGCAGCTTGGACACCCCGAACACCGGGGAGCTGTTTTTT
j_gene: TRBJ2-7; d_gene: .; v_gene: TRBV5-1; abundance: .; CDR3aa: CASSLGPGFSYEQYF; CDR3nt: TGCGCCAGCAGCTTAGGGCCGGGGTTCTCCTACGAGCAGTACTTC
j_gene: TRBJ1-5; d_gene: TRBD1; v_gene: TRBV7-2; abundance: .; CDR3aa: CASSLVVGQGVQPQHF; CDR3nt: TGTGCCAGCAGCTTAGTAGTGGGACAGGGCGTTCAGCCCCAGCATTTT
j_gene: TRBJ1-1; d_gene: .; v_gene: TRBV7-9; abundance: .; CDR3aa: CASSLVVSGNTEAFF; CDR3nt: TGTGCCAGCAGCTTAGTCGTATCGGGGAACACTGAAGCTTTCTTT
j_gene: TRBJ2-7; d_gene: .; v_gene: TRBV5-4; abundance: .; CDR3aa: CASSLGARSYEQYF; CDR3nt: TGTGCCAGCAGCTTGGGGGCAAGATCCTACGAGCAGTACTTC
j_gene: TRBJ1-2; d_gene: .; v_gene: TRBV7-2; abundance: .; CDR3aa: CASSLGRRVDYGYTF; CDR3nt: TGTGCCAGCAGCTTAGGACGGAGGGTCGATTATGGCTACACCTTC
j_gene: TRBJ2-2; d_gene: TRBD1; v_gene: TRBV4-1; abundance: .; CDR3aa: CASQGAGELFF; CDR3nt: TGCGCCAGCCAGGGGGCCGGGGAGCTGTTTTTT
j_gene: TRBJ1-3; d_gene: TRBD1; v_gene: TRBV9; abundance: .; CDR3aa: CASSEWTGRSGNTIYF; CDR3nt: TGTGCCAGCAGCGAGTGGACAGGCCGCTCTGGAAACACCATATATTTT
j_gene: TRBJ1-2; d_gene: .; v_gene: TRBV7-9; abundance: .; CDR3aa: CASSLAAGSRSGYTF; CDR3nt: TGTGCCAGCAGCTTAGCTGCCGGGAGCAGGAGTGGCTACACCTTC
j_gene: TRBJ2-7; d_gene: TRBD1; v_gene: TRBV9; abundance: .; CDR3aa: CASSVMGQGSYEQYF; CDR3nt: TGTGCCAGCAGCGTAATGGGACAGGGATCCTACGAGCAGTACTTC
j_gene: TRBJ1-1; d_gene: .; v_gene: TRBV7-6; abundance: once; CDR3aa: CASSLWANTEAFF; CDR3nt: TGTGCCAGCAGCTTATGGGCGAACACTGAAGCTTTCTTT
j_gene: TRBJ1-2; d_gene: .; v_gene: TRBV9; abundance: .; CDR3aa: CASSVTPNYGYTF; CDR3nt: TGTGCCAGCAGCGTGACTCCTAACTATGGCTACACCTTC
j_gene: TRBJ2-2; d_gene: TRBD1; v_gene: TRBV28; abundance: .; CDR3aa: CASSLWQGANTGELFF; CDR3nt: TGTGCCAGCAGTTTATGGCAGGGGGCGAACACCGGGGAGCTGTTTTTT
j_gene: TRBJ2-2; d_gene: TRBD1; v_gene: TRBV19; abundance: .; CDR3aa: CASSIVWTGNTGELFF; CDR3nt: TGTGCCAGTAGTATAGTATGGACAGGGAACACCGGGGAGCTGTTTTTT
j_gene: TRBJ2-7; d_gene: .; v_gene: TRBV5-5; abundance: .; CDR3aa: CASSFSAVVSYEQYF; CDR3nt: TGTGCCAGCAGCTTTTCGGCGGTTGTCTCCTACGAGCAGTACTTC
j_gene: TRBJ1-5; d_gene: .; v_gene: TRBV11-2; abundance: .; CDR3aa: CASSLRQALPQHF; CDR3nt: TGTGCCAGCAGCTTAAGACAGGCTTTGCCCCAGCATTTT
j_gene: TRBJ2-1; d_gene: TRBD2; v_gene: TRBV2; abundance: .; CDR3aa: CASRDLAGLDYNEQFF; CDR3nt: TGTGCCAGCAGAGACCTAGCGGGCCTAGACTACAATGAGCAGTTCTTC
j_gene: TRBJ2-5; d_gene: .; v_gene: TRBV6-5; abundance: few; CDR3aa: CASSGSEQETQYF; CDR3nt: TGTGCCAGCAGCGGGAGTGAACAAGAGACCCAGTACTTC
j_gene: TRBJ2-5; d_gene: .; v_gene: TRBV30; abundance: .; CDR3aa: CAWSARSLAQTQYF; CDR3nt: TGTGCCTGGAGTGCTCGGTCTCTCGCGCAGACCCAGTACTTC
j_gene: TRBJ1-3; d_gene: TRBD1; v_gene: TRBV7-9; abundance: .; CDR3aa: CASSRTGGNTIYF; CDR3nt: TGTGCCAGCAGCCGGACAGGGGGAAACACCATATATTTT
j_gene: TRBJ2-3; d_gene: TRBD2; v_gene: TRBV19; abundance: .; CDR3aa: CASISGTSGGALDTQYF; CDR3nt: TGTGCCAGTATCTCCGGGACTAGCGGGGGGGCGTTGGATACGCAGTATTTT
j_gene: TRBJ2-1; d_gene: TRBD2; v_gene: TRBV4-3; abundance: .; CDR3aa: CASSQEAGGSYNEQFF; CDR3nt: TGCGCCAGCAGCCAAGAAGCGGGGGGTTCCTACAATGAGCAGTTCTTC
j_gene: TRBJ1-2; d_gene: TRBD1; v_gene: TRBV7-9; abundance: .; CDR3aa: CASSLVATGGNYGYTF; CDR3nt: TGTGCCAGCAGCTTAGTAGCGACAGGGGGTAACTATGGCTACACCTTC
j_gene: TRBJ2-7; d_gene: TRBD2; v_gene: TRBV2; abundance: .; CDR3aa: CASSGFLAGEQYF; CDR3nt: TGTGCCAGCAGTGGTTTTCTAGCGGGCGAGCAGTACTTC
j_gene: TRBJ1-6; d_gene: .; v_gene: TRBV16; abundance: .; CDR3aa: CASSQYAGANNSPLHF; CDR3nt: TGTGCCAGCAGCCAATATGCAGGGGCGAATAATTCACCCCTCCACTTT
j_gene: TRBJ1-1; d_gene: .; v_gene: TRBV6-4; abundance: .; CDR3aa: CASREDRNTEAFF; CDR3nt: TGTGCCAGCAGGGAGGACAGGAACACTGAAGCTTTCTTT
j_gene: TRBJ2-5; d_gene: .; v_gene: TRBV19; abundance: .; CDR3aa: CASSTGTGVGETQYF; CDR3nt: TGTGCCAGTAGTACCGGGACGGGGGTCGGGGAGACCCAGTACTTC